This T cell receptor (beta chain) was documented in a study of blood T cell repertoires in COVID-19. Study summary: The cDNA or gDNA used as material had been derived from T cells, B-cell-depleted T cells, or PBMCs.

Using immunoSEQ multiplex PCR, the repertoire was profiled, and TCRdb retains in-frame clones only, with some absent. The data hold a few hundred thousand clones, with over 75% observed a single time. CDR1 and CDR2 (germline): WNHNN, SYGVQD (reference sequence). Trimming pared 6 bases from V and 6 bases from J, leaving 12 bases between. This CDR3 contains 13 residues. This rearrangement joins TRBV10-1 to TRBJ1-3; D possibly corresponds to TRBD1 (5 bases). The sequenced sample consisted of peripheral blood. This TCR came from a human donor in a cohort sampled during active COVID-19. The CDR3 DNA follows: TGCGCCAGCAGGGGGGGTTGGGAAAACACCATATATTTT. This codes for CASRGGWENTIYF.